This TCR beta chain was sequenced during a study of CD8 T cells in ankylosing spondylitis (TCRdb year 2017). Turning to the overall study: The study profiled T cell receptor beta repertoires in healthy donors and ankylosing spondylitis patients to find disease-linked TCR variants. The full study cohort was made up of about 24 ankylosing spondylitis patients and 108 healthy donors. Peripheral blood was sampled, and synovial fluid was also collected from ankylosing spondylitis patients.

TCRdb shows the sequencer as Illumina HiSeq 2500. Quantitative 5'-RACE with molecular barcodes was the method used to prepare the TCR beta libraries. Under the source paper's analysis protocol: A new computational method based on a probabilistic model of VDJ rearrangement was used to identify disease-linked TCR variants. Using fastp at Q25 and MiXCR, TCRdb reprocessed the public reads and kept productive beta chains. Records with the same CDR3 protein are collapsed into one entry carrying the most frequent genes and DNA. TCRdb's processing, not the authors', yielded these V and J calls. In this sample the table shows fewer than 550,000 distinct CDR3 sequences, about 5.7% of which occur a single time. Jointly, the top ten make up 3% to 4.5% of the sample. The CDR3 runs 19 amino acids, cysteine and phenylalanine included. Solely the CDR3 DNA is kept, with 57 bases framed from the first base. This clonotype was observed once. Its antigen remains unidentified. No much larger clone is present one base from it, and per-base qualities are unavailable. One read yields weak evidence.

Overall study outcomes, separate from this receptor: In peripheral blood, the disease-linked clones were found at relatively low frequencies and had a CD8+ phenotype. A TCR beta motif of eight highly homologous amino acid variants appeared characteristic of blood from ankylosing spondylitis patients. The disease-linked clones were reported as significantly enriched in matched synovial fluid samples from ankylosing spondylitis patients. Some motif variants had previously been reported in the synovial fluid and blood of reactive arthritis patients, which suggests shared mechanisms of disease initiation.

This TCR was recovered from a male donor with ankylosing spondylitis. Sample: blood, either unsorted or a sorted T cell fraction (not recorded which). The rearranged chain carries TRBV12-3 or TRBV12-4 and TRBJ2-3; TRBD2 agrees with 15 junctional bases. The CDR3 in this case is CTFRITGTSGGNRADTQYF. The DNA sequence is given as TGTACCTTCAGAATAACCGGGACTAGCGGGGGGAATAGGGCAGATACGCAGTATTTT.